The next 32 T cell receptor beta chains were all read from a single sample in a study of OX40 agonist ivuxolimab in advanced cancers. TCRdb's table, derived via immunoSEQ multiplex PCR, lists solely in-frame clones and lacks some. The table lists over 55,000 clones, about four fifths of them singletons. The source was CD4+ or CD8+ T cells sorted from blood, collected in a trial of the OX40 agonist ivuxolimab. These receptors were collected from an adult with an advanced solid tumor such as melanoma, head and neck, liver or kidney cancer.

The J gene is TRBJ1-1, the V gene TRBV20-1, with unresolved D. Germline V lookup: CDR1 DFQATT, CDR2 SNEGSKA (reference sequence). The V and J ends lost 5 bases and 1 base respectively, with 2 bases between them. There are 10 residues in the CDR3. In nucleotides, the CDR3 is TGCAGTGCTGGGAACACTGAAGCTTTCTTT. This encodes CSAGNTEAFF.

The genes are TRBV9 and TRBJ1-4; D may be TRBD1 (6 bases). The CDR3 sequence is 14 residues long. Germline V gives CDR1 SGDLS, CDR2 YYNGEE. With 0 bases removed from V and 5 bases from J, the gap between germline ends came to 8 bases. The CDR3 region is CASSVGQANEKLFF. The CDR3 nucleotides are TGTGCCAGCAGCGTAGGACAGGCAAATGAAAAACTGTTTTTT. The full variable domain, rest sourced from reference TRBV9 and TRBJ1-4, is DSGVTQTPKHLITATGQRVTLRCSPRSGDLSVYWYQQSLDQGLQFLIQYYNGEERAKGNILERFSAQQFPDLHSELNLSSLELGDSALYFCASSVGQANEKLFFGSGTQLSVL.

V is TRBV9 and J is TRBJ2-3; the D is unclear. Looked up from germline, CDR1 is SGDLS and CDR2 is YYNGEE. V lost 4 bases to trimming and J lost 2 bases, with 17 bases between them. CDR3 length equals 16 residues. In DNA form, the CDR3 reads TGTGCCAGCAGCATTACCTCACTTACCTTCACAGATACGCAGTATTTT. This gives the protein CASSITSLTFTDTQYF.

CDR3: CASSPRVGSSYNSPLHF. The CDR3 DNA is TGCGCCAGCAGCCCGAGAGTGGGCAGCTCCTATAATTCACCCCTCCACTTT. The V gene is TRBV4-1, the J gene TRBJ1-6, with unresolved D. Germline CDR1 and CDR2: MGHRA and YSYEKL. The CDR3 extends over 17 amino acids. The V end lost 4 bases, the J end lost 0 bases, and 13 bases lay between the germline ends.

DNA for the CDR3: TGTGCCAGCAGCGCGCAGCTACAGGCGAGCAACACTGAAGCTTTCTTT. Its protein is CASSAQLQASNTEAFF. The rearrangement links TRBV7-8 to TRBJ1-1, with a tentative D call TRBD1 (5 bases). Germline CDR1 and CDR2: SGHVS and FQNEAQ. The CDR3 is made up of 16 amino acids. Trimming removed 5 bases at V and 2 bases at J, with 18 bases between.

The chain employs TRBV19 and TRBJ1-1; D ambiguous. From germline, CDR1 is LNHDA and CDR2 SQIVND (reference sequence). Trimming cost V 6 bases and J 1 base, with 9 bases left between them. The CDR3 sequence is 13 residues long. CDR3 in DNA: TGTGCCAGTAGCAATAGGGCGAACACTGAAGCTTTCTTT. This codes for CASSNRANTEAFF.

V usage is TRBV5-1 and J usage is TRBJ2-1; D is unresolved. Trimming removed 7 bases from V and 0 bases from J, with 8 bases in between. Germline V lookup: CDR1 SGHRS, CDR2 YFSETQ. The CDR3 spans 13 residues. This CDR3 is CASRESSYNEQFF. CDR3 coding DNA: TGCGCCAGCCGCGAGAGCTCCTACAATGAGCAGTTCTTC.

This clone was counted a few times. The chain combines TRBV5-8 with TRBJ2-7, with a possible D match to TRBD1 (6 bases). Germline CDR1 is SGHTS and CDR2 is YDEGEE. V dropped 2 bases and J dropped 5 bases, with 14 bases sitting between them. This CDR3 spans 14 amino acids. This CDR3 is CASSFDRGTDEQYF. Written as DNA, the CDR3 is TGTGCCAGCAGCTTTGATAGGGGGACGGACGAGCAGTACTTC.

This clone was seen only once. V and J are TRBV7-2 and TRBJ2-7; 11 bases line up with TRBD2. CDR3 length equals 16 residues. The V gene's germline CDR1 is SGHTA and CDR2 FQGNSA. After removal of 5 bases from V and 5 bases from J, the junction contained 11 bases not matched to a gene. The CDR3 nucleotides read TGTGCCAGCAGCCCAATAGCGGGAGGGATGGGTAACGAGCAGTACTTC. This translates into CASSPIAGGMGNEQYF.

The genes are TRBV7-2 and TRBJ2-7; TRBD1 might be the D (5 bases). V dropped 4 bases and J dropped 2 bases, with 15 bases sitting between them. The CDR3 is 15 residues long. Germline V gene data show CDR1 as SGHTA and CDR2 as FQGNSA. CDR3 sequence (DNA): TGTGCCAGCAGCTCGGACACCTCCTCTACCTACGAGCAGTACTTC. Protein: CASSSDTSSTYEQYF.

The chain is built from TRBV5-1 and TRBJ2-6; D gene ambiguous. There are 15 residues in the CDR3. Trimming shortened V by 0 bases and J by 4 bases, and 8 bases separated the two germline ends. Germline CDR1 reads SGHRS; CDR2 reads YFSETQ. This CDR3 is CASSLEVAGANVLTF. The DNA for the CDR3 is TGCGCCAGCAGCTTGGAGGTAGCCGGGGCCAACGTCCTGACTTTC.

J is TRBJ1-1 and V is TRBV7-6, with no clear D. V was clipped by 0 bases and J by 1 base, with 15 bases between them. Germline loops: CDR1 SGHVS, CDR2 FNYEAQ. The CDR3 is 17 amino acids. The DNA of the CDR3 is TGTGCCAGCAGCTTAGCGGTGGCAGTAGACCAGAACACTGAAGCTTTCTTT. Translation gives CASSLAVAVDQNTEAFF.

This clone was picked up one time. The rearrangement uses TRBV7-3 and TRBJ2-3, with TRBD2 matching 8 bases. J gave up 5 bases and V 4 bases, and 5 bases lay outside the gene matches. CDR1 is SGHTA, CDR2 FQGTGA, per germline. This CDR3 has 14 residues. Written as DNA, the CDR3 is TGTGCCAGCAGCTCAGCGGGGGCTGGAGATACGCAGTATTTT. It codes for CASSSAGAGDTQYF.

The CDR3 coding sequence is TGTGCCAGCAGCTTAGGGGTGGGCGGGAGGAGGAGAGATACGCAGTATTTT. It translates to CASSLGVGGRRRDTQYF. V and J are TRBV11-2 and TRBJ2-3, with 8 bases aligning to TRBD2. Looked up from germline, CDR1 is SGHAT and CDR2 is FQNNGV. The J segment lost 5 bases and the V segment lost 1 base, leaving 11 bases of the junction unmatched. This CDR3 contains 17 residues.

This clone was picked up one time. The rearrangement links TRBV7-3 to TRBJ2-5; weak D call: TRBD2 (5 bases). The germline gives CDR1 SGHTA, CDR2 FQGTGA. Trimming pared 2 bases from V and 4 bases from J, leaving 14 bases between. The CDR3 sequence is 15 residues long. CDR3 coding DNA: TGTGCCAGCAGCTTAGGATTGGGAGTGGGAGAGACCCAGTACTTC. Its translation: CASSLGLGVGETQYF.

The rearrangement uses TRBV19 and TRBJ1-2; 7 bases match TRBD1. The ends lost 5 bases at V and 0 bases at J; junction bases unmatched: 9. The CDR3 contains 16 residues. Per the germline V gene, CDR1 is LNHDA and CDR2 is SQIVND (reference sequence). The CDR3 region has the DNA TGTGCCAGTAGTCCCCTCAGGGACAGATCTAACTATGGCTACACCTTC. This encodes CASSPLRDRSNYGYTF.

This sequence joins TRBV7-8 and TRBJ1-3; D is undetermined. V lost 5 bases, J lost 1 base, and 9 bases lay in between. Germline V lookup: CDR1 SGHVS, CDR2 FQNEAQ. The CDR3 covers 14 residues. CDR3 in amino acids: CASSLQASGNTIYF. CDR3 nucleotide sequence: TGTGCCAGCAGCCTACAAGCTTCTGGAAACACCATATATTTT.

V and J are TRBV5-5 and TRBJ2-1; D uncertain. V was trimmed by 4 bases and J by 4 bases, leaving 6 bases between them. Germline V lookup: CDR1 SGHKS, CDR2 YYEKEE (reference sequence). The CDR3 runs to 12 residues. The CDR3 is CASSDLYNEQFF. CDR3 in DNA: TGTGCCAGCAGCGATCTGTACAATGAGCAGTTCTTC.

The chain recombines TRBV7-9 with TRBJ2-1, with D perhaps TRBD1 (6 bases). V was shortened by 4 bases and J by 9 bases, with 16 bases between the two germline ends. The CDR3 extends over 14 amino acids. Per germline, CDR1 SEHNR and CDR2 FQNEAQ (reference sequence). CDR3 in amino acids: CASSWGQADTEQFF. For the CDR3, the DNA is TGTGCCAGCAGCTGGGGACAAGCTGATACTGAGCAGTTCTTC.

J is TRBJ2-1 and V is TRBV7-9; no clear D. Germline CDR1 SEHNR, CDR2 FQNEAQ (reference sequence). The CDR3 runs 14 residues. The CDR3 region has the DNA TGTGCAAGCTTGAGGTGGGATCTGGGCAATGAGCAGTTCTTC. This gives the protein CASLRWDLGNEQFF.

The J gene is TRBJ1-1, the V gene TRBV7-3; 9 bases line up with TRBD1. Looked up from germline, CDR1 is SGHTA and CDR2 is FQGTGA. V lost 5 bases to trimming and J lost 1 base; unmatched junction nucleotides: 5. This CDR3 contains 15 residues. CDR3 sequence (DNA): TGTGCCAGCAGCGTACAGGGGGCGGGGAACACTGAAGCTTTCTTT. It yields the protein CASSVQGAGNTEAFF.

The chain links TRBV14 to TRBJ1-5; D not resolved. CDR1 and CDR2 from the germline V gene are SGHDN and FVKESK. This CDR3 is 13 amino acids long. The germline V and J ends were trimmed by 1 base and 13 bases, with 14 bases remaining between them. CDR3 protein: CASSQGSASPQHF. The CDR3 DNA sequence: TGTGCCAGCAGCCAAGGTTCGGCCAGTCCTCAGCATTTT.

The genes are TRBV10-3 and TRBJ2-2; 9 positions match TRBD2. Germline V gives CDR1 ENHRY, CDR2 SYGVKD. The CDR3 runs to 16 residues. The trim removed 6 bases at V and 0 bases at J, leaving 5 bases unmatched. The CDR3 protein is CAIRGASGTNTGELFF. The CDR3 DNA sequence: TGTGCCATCAGGGGGGCTAGCGGGACGAACACCGGGGAGCTGTTTTTT.

The V gene is TRBV7-3, the J gene TRBJ2-3, with unresolved D. Between the trimmed V and J ends, which lost 1 base and 0 bases, there was a span of 11 bases. Germline V CDR1 and CDR2: SGHTA, FQGTGA. The CDR3 is made up of 16 amino acids. The CDR3: CASSLKGPRSTDTQYF. The CDR3 nucleotides are TGTGCCAGCAGCTTAAAGGGCCCACGAAGCACAGATACGCAGTATTTT.

CDR3 residues: CASSFAREGEKLFF. In DNA, the CDR3 is TGTGCCAGCAGCTTTGCCAGGGAAGGAGAAAAACTGTTTTTT. This chain joins TRBV11-2 and TRBJ1-4, with a tentative D call TRBD1 (5 bases). The CDR3 spans 14 residues. Germline V gene data show CDR1 as SGHAT and CDR2 as FQNNGV. Trimming left V 3 bases short and J 8 bases short, with 13 bases between.

The chain uses TRBV4-3 and TRBJ2-3; TRBD1 might be the D (5 bases). This CDR3 has 17 amino acids. CDR1 and CDR2 from the germline V gene are LGHNA and YSLEER. Trimming left V 2 bases short and J 1 base short, with 16 bases between. The DNA of the CDR3 is TGCGCCAGCAGCCAATTCACCGGACAAGGGGGCACAGATACGCAGTATTTT. It translates to CASSQFTGQGGTDTQYF.

The chain employs TRBV27 and TRBJ1-2; no clear D. In germline, CDR1 is MNHEY, CDR2 SMNVEV (reference sequence). V lost 6 bases and J lost 4, with 9 bases in between. This CDR3 region has 12 residues. In DNA form, the CDR3 reads TGTGCCAGCAGGGAAGGACCCTATGGCTACACCTTC. As protein: CASREGPYGYTF.

The chain couples TRBV6-6 to TRBJ2-3; D not certain. CDR3 length equals 12 residues. The germline gives CDR1 MNHNY, CDR2 SVGAGI (reference sequence). V was clipped by 6 bases and J by 0 bases, with 4 bases between them. The chain's CDR3 is CASRISTDTQYF. The DNA of the CDR3 is TGTGCCAGCAGAATAAGCACAGATACGCAGTATTTT.

The chain links TRBV5-6 to TRBJ2-7, with D possibly matching TRBD2 (5 bases). The CDR3 totals 12 residues. Germline V gives CDR1 SGHDT, CDR2 YYEEEE. Trimming shortened V by 2 bases and J by 6 bases, and 9 bases separated the two germline ends. The CDR3 spells CASSFSRGEQYV. DNA for the CDR3: TGTGCCAGCAGCTTCTCCCGGGGCGAGCAGTACGTC.

The chain has TRBV11-3 and TRBJ2-7; TRBD2 matches at 7 bases. Germline V gene data show CDR1 as SGHNT and CDR2 as YENEEA. The trim removed 1 base at V and 0 bases at J, leaving 12 bases unmatched. The CDR3 contains 18 residues. The CDR3 coding sequence is TGTGCCAGCAGCTTAGCCGTAGGGAGCGGGACCGCCTCCTACGAGCAGTACGTC. This codes for CASSLAVGSGTASYEQYV.

The rearrangement links TRBV30 to TRBJ2-5; D is ambiguous. Germline V lookup: CDR1 GTSNPN, CDR2 SVGIG (reference sequence). The V gene lost 2 bases and the J gene lost 5 bases, with 6 bases spanning the gap. The CDR3 is 11 amino acids. DNA of the CDR3: TGTGCCTGGAGTTTCGTGGAGACCCAGTACTTC. The encoded protein is CAWSFVETQYF.

CDR3 in DNA: TGCGCCAGCAGCCCGGGAGCTACCTCGAACACTGAAGCTTTCTTT. Protein product: CASSPGATSNTEAFF. The chain joins TRBV5-1 to TRBJ1-1; D call uncertain. Looked up from germline, CDR1 is SGHRS and CDR2 is YFSETQ. Trimming pared 4 bases from V and 1 base from J, leaving 14 bases between. CDR3 length equals 15 residues.